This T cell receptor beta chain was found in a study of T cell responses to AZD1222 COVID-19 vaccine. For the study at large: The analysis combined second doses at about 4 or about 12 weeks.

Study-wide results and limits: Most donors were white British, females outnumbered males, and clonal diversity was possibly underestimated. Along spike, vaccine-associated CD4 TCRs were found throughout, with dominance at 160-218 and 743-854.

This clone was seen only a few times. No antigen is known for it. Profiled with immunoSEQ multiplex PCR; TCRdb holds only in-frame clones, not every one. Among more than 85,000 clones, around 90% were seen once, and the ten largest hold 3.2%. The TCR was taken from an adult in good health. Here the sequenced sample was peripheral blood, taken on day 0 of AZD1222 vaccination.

The CDR3 DNA is TGTGCCAGCAGGAAGACGTTGGGGGAGCAGTTCTTC. Its translation: CASRKTLGEQFF. The chain recombines TRBV12-3 or TRBV12-4 with TRBJ2-1; D uncertain. V was trimmed by 6 bases and J by 10 bases, leaving 13 bases between them. The CDR3 is 12 residues long.